This T cell receptor beta chain was profiled in a study of T cell repertoires in cytomegalovirus infection. Study as a whole: Public TCR beta signatures were indicative of both CMV infection and a matching HLA type. Whole-study findings and limits: Dominating the ex vivo response were TCR beta clonotypes that were CMV-specific and HLA-C-restricted. CMV carriers with the relevant HLA were identified by cumulative public TCR beta family frequency.

This clonotype was counted many times. Its antigen is unknown. A single record per CDR3 protein comes from TCRdb applying MiXCR to the reads. The top ten clones hold 7.5% to 9% of a sample with hundreds of thousands of distinct CDR3 sequences, 20% to 25% of them seen once. The sample consisted of CD8+ T cells from PBMCs. The clonotype comes from a human donor in good health (CMV status not recorded). Some clones in this sample may be carry-over from other donors' samples.

The CDR3 DNA is TGTGCCAGCACCTGGGCAAAGGCAGGGGGACTCCAAGAGACCCAGTACTTC. Translated: CASTWAKAGGLQETQYF. V and J are TRBV2 and TRBJ2-5; a weak D match, TRBD1 (7 bases). The germline V gene has CDR1 SNHLY and CDR2 FYNNEI. V shed 7 bases and J shed 1 base, with 22 bases lying between them. This CDR3 spans 17 amino acids.